This T cell receptor (beta chain) was captured in a study of OX40 agonist ivuxolimab in advanced cancers. From germline, CDR1 is MNHEY and CDR2 SVGAGI. The J segment lost 8 bases and the V segment lost 4 bases, leaving 4 bases of the junction unmatched. The CDR3 extends over 12 amino acids. Repertoires were generated with immunoSEQ multiplex PCR, while TCRdb's copy carries only in-frame clones and drops some. Among tens of thousands of clones listed, just over 85% were seen once. The receptor's source is an adult with an advanced solid tumor such as melanoma, head and neck, liver or kidney cancer. The source was CD4+ or CD8+ T cells sorted from blood, collected in a trial of the OX40 agonist ivuxolimab. The gene calls are TRBV6-5 and TRBJ1-2; 7 bases agree with TRBD1. The CDR3 here is CASSLQGQGYTF. Written as DNA, the CDR3 is TGTGCCAGCAGTTTACAGGGGCAAGGCTACACCTTC.